Below, 23 T cell receptor beta chains from the same sample are listed, as sequenced in a study of cytotoxic CD8 clonotypes in ibrutinib-treated CLL. Method: immunoSEQ multiplex PCR; TCRdb's copy keeps in-frame clones and lacks some. The sample comprises some 300,000 clones, about 80% of which are singletons, and over 5% rests with the top ten. Material: PBMCs, obtained before ibrutinib treatment. These receptors were obtained from a human donor with chronic lymphocytic leukemia.

The V and J genes are TRBV29-1 and TRBJ2-2, with D uncertain. Per the germline V gene, CDR1 is SQVTM and CDR2 is ANQGSEA. The germline V and J ends were trimmed by 4 bases and 6 bases, with 12 bases remaining between them. This CDR3 spans 13 amino acids. The chain's CDR3 is CSVGVVGAGELFF. The DNA for the CDR3 is TGCAGCGTTGGGGTTGTTGGGGCCGGGGAGCTGTTTTTT.

V is TRBV7-2 and J is TRBJ2-7; D may be TRBD1 (6 bases). The CDR3 covers 14 residues. Germline lookup yields CDR1 SGHTA and CDR2 FQGNSA. V gave up 1 base and J gave up 2 bases, with 9 bases separating them. Here the CDR3 DNA reads TGTGCCAGCAGCTTAGAGGACAGAACCTACGAGCAGTACTTC. Amino acids: CASSLEDRTYEQYF. Full variable domain (missing parts from reference TRBV7-2 and TRBJ2-7): GAGVSQSPSNKVTEKGKDVELRCDPISGHTALYWYRQSLGQGLEFLIYFQGNSAPDKSGLPSDRFSAERTGGSVSTLTIQRTQQEDSAVYLCASSLEDRTYEQYFGPGTRLTVT.

This clone came up a few times. The rearrangement links TRBV9 to TRBJ2-2, with TRBD2 identical over 10 bases. The V segment lost 0 bases and the J segment 4 bases; nucleotides outside the gene matches: 3. The CDR3 runs to 16 residues. Germline lookup yields CDR1 SGDLS and CDR2 YYNGEE. CDR3 sequence reads: CASSVAASGSTGELFF. CDR3 DNA sequence: TGTGCCAGCAGCGTAGCGGCTAGCGGGAGCACCGGGGAGCTGTTTTTT.

The V call is TRBV29-1, the J call TRBJ1-4; D is undetermined. V dropped 7 bases and J dropped 4 bases, with 13 bases sitting between them. Germline CDR1 SQVTM, CDR2 ANQGSEA. This CDR3 has 13 amino acids. In nucleotides, the CDR3 is TGCAGCGCGGCCCTGACCCTTAATGAAAAACTGTTTTTT. It specifies CSAALTLNEKLFF.

V gene TRBV5-1 combines with J gene TRBJ2-7; possible D gene TRBD1, 6 bases. From germline, CDR1 is SGHRS and CDR2 YFSETQ. The CDR3 extends over 15 amino acids. Trimming took off 3 bases at V and 7 bases at J, with 20 bases between the two ends. CDR3 amino acids: CASSSGPTGYEEQYF. The CDR3 bases are TGCGCCAGCAGCTCGGGACCAACAGGGTATGAGGAGCAGTACTTC.

This clone has just one count. The gene calls are TRBV30 and TRBJ1-3, with TRBD1 as a possible D gene (5 bases). The CDR3 is 15 residues long. The V gene lost 4 bases and the J gene lost 1 base, with 14 bases spanning the gap. Germline V lookup: CDR1 GTSNPN, CDR2 SVGIG (reference sequence). The CDR3 bases are TGTGCCTGGAATACCCTGGGACTTTCTGGAAACACCATATATTTT. As protein: CAWNTLGLSGNTIYF.

The chain employs TRBV12-2 and TRBJ2-1; the table's D call, TRBD2, was not checked against the DNA. TRBV12-2 is shown as a pseudogene. The CDR3 is 16 residues long. CDR3 coding DNA: TGTGCAAGTCGCCCCCCCTCAGGAGGAAAGGGCAATGAGCAGTTCTTC. It specifies CASRPPSGGKGNEQFF.

This clone was seen a few times. The chain carries TRBV10-3 and TRBJ1-3; D ambiguous. The CDR3 runs 13 residues. Germline V gives CDR1 ENHRY, CDR2 SYGVKD. V was clipped by 7 bases and J by 0 bases, with 7 bases between them. CDR3 region: CAITSTSGNTIYF. The CDR3, as DNA: TGTGCCATCACATCAACCTCTGGAAACACCATATATTTT.

This clone came up a few times. The chain joins TRBV7-2 to TRBJ2-7, with D unclear. CDR3 length: 14 amino acids. Trimming took 2 bases from V and 5 from J, leaving 13 bases between them. Looked up from germline, CDR1 is SGHTA and CDR2 is FQGNSA. CDR3 region: CASSLILGKDEQYF. The DNA of the CDR3 is TGTGCCAGCAGCTTAATTCTGGGTAAAGACGAGCAGTACTTC.

This rearrangement joins TRBV4-1 to TRBJ2-5; the match to TRBD2 covers 7 bases. In germline, CDR1 is MGHRA, CDR2 YSYEKL. There are 19 residues in the CDR3. V lost 4 bases and J lost 2; bases outside the gene matches: 19. The CDR3 DNA reads as TGCGCCAGCAGCCGAGTAACGAACCCTAGCGCCGGGGGGCAAGAGACCCAGTACTTC. It yields the protein CASSRVTNPSAGGQETQYF.

The rearrangement links TRBV5-5 to TRBJ2-7; possibly TRBD2 for D (6 bases). CDR3 size: 15 residues. Trimming removed 0 bases at V and 3 bases at J, with 13 bases between. Germline values: CDR1 SGHKS, CDR2 YYEKEE (reference sequence). The CDR3 DNA reads TGTGCCAGCAGCTTGGAACCGGGACTGGTCTACGAGCAGTACTTC. This gives the protein CASSLEPGLVYEQYF.

The chain employs TRBV27 and TRBJ1-5; D perhaps matches TRBD1 (5 bases). The germline V and J ends were trimmed by 5 bases and 7 bases, with 15 bases remaining between them. The CDR3 sequence is 14 residues long. CDR1 and CDR2 (germline): MNHEY, SMNVEV (reference sequence). In DNA form, the CDR3 reads TGTGCCAGCAGTGGGGCGGAGGGGTGGCAGCCCCAGCATTTT. Protein product: CASSGAEGWQPQHF.

V usage is TRBV11-3 and J usage is TRBJ2-2; either TRBD1 or TRBD2 may fit D (5 bases each). The CDR3 covers 16 residues. Between the trimmed V and J ends, which lost 1 base and 7 bases, there was a span of 16 bases. Germline CDR1 is SGHNT and CDR2 is YENEEA. CDR3 amino acids: CASSLAGTSELGELFF. The DNA for the CDR3 is TGTGCCAGCAGCTTAGCAGGGACCTCGGAACTCGGGGAGCTGTTTTTT.

Here the CDR3 reads CAWWGRSRSGELFF. The CDR3 DNA reads TGTGCCTGGTGGGGACGTAGCCGTTCCGGGGAGCTGTTTTTT. V gene TRBV30 combines with J gene TRBJ2-2; D is perhaps TRBD1 or TRBD2 (5 bases each). Germline assignment: CDR1 GTSNPN and CDR2 SVGIG (reference sequence). This CDR3 has 14 amino acids. V lost 5 bases, J lost 6 bases, and 16 bases lay in between.

The V gene is TRBV10-2, the J gene TRBJ2-3; D unresolved. V gave up 4 bases and J gave up 0 bases, with 11 bases separating them. CDR1 WSHSY and CDR2 SAAADI come from the germline V gene. This CDR3 is built from 15 residues. The CDR3 DNA follows: TGCGCCAGCAGTGTATCCAGCCCCAGCACAGATACGCAGTATTTT. This gives the protein CASSVSSPSTDTQYF.

The chain has TRBV4-3 and TRBJ2-3, with 8 bases identical to TRBD2. V shed 0 bases, J shed 2 bases, and the junction held 7 bases outside the gene matches. The CDR3 extends over 17 amino acids. The germline V gene encodes CDR1 LGHNA and CDR2 YSLEER. Written as DNA, the CDR3 is TGCGCCAGCAGCCAAGATGTAGCTAGCGGGTACACAGATACGCAGTATTTT. Residues: CASSQDVASGYTDTQYF.

The CDR3 coding sequence is TGCAGCGTTGTACTAACCGGGGAGCTGTTTTTT. This sequence encodes CSVVLTGELFF. This chain uses TRBV29-1 with TRBJ2-2; D is unclear. V dropped 4 bases and J dropped 5 bases, with 5 bases sitting between them. This CDR3 region has 11 residues. Germline V gene lookup returns CDR1 SQVTM and CDR2 ANQGSEA.

This chain links TRBV18 with TRBJ1-2; no clear D gene. The CDR3 is 12 amino acids. Per the germline V gene, CDR1 is KGHSH and CDR2 is LQKENI. V dropped 1 base and J dropped 6 bases, with 6 bases sitting between them. CDR3 residues: CASSPQGDGYTF. The CDR3, as DNA: TGTGCCAGCTCACCACAGGGAGATGGCTACACCTTC. The complete variable domain, with remaining parts taken from reference TRBV18 and TRBJ1-2, reads NAGVMQNPRHLVRRRGQEARLRCSPMKGHSHVYWYRQLPEEGLKFMVYLQKENIIDESGMPKERFSAEFPKEGPSILRIQQVVRGDSAAYFCASSPQGDGYTFGSGTRLTVV.

This clone was seen only once. This rearrangement joins TRBV4-2 to TRBJ1-1; D is unclear. V lost 1 base and J lost 0, with 9 bases in between. This CDR3 comprises 15 residues. Germline CDR1 reads LGHNA; CDR2 reads YNFKEQ. The CDR3 spells CASSQGNSVNTEAFF. CDR3 nucleotides: TGTGCCAGCAGCCAAGGGAATTCGGTGAACACTGAAGCTTTCTTT.

The gene calls are TRBV29-1 and TRBJ1-2, with a possible D match to TRBD1 (5 bases). There are 12 residues in the CDR3. The ends were cut back, 4 bases at V and 4 bases at J, with 10 bases in the middle. Germline CDR1 SQVTM, CDR2 ANQGSEA. Written as DNA, the CDR3 is TGCAGCGTTGGGGGGGTTGGCTATGGCTACACCTTC. Its translation: CSVGGVGYGYTF.

The chain joins TRBV6-5 to TRBJ1-2; tentatively, D is TRBD1 (6 bases). V was cut by 7 bases and J by 6 bases, with 12 bases left in between. CDR1 and CDR2 from the germline V gene are MNHEY and SVGAGI. The CDR3 runs to 12 residues. The CDR3 bases are TGTGCCAGCACAGGGTACAGGGATGGCTACACCTTC. Translating it yields CASTGYRDGYTF.

The V and J genes are TRBV7-9 and TRBJ2-1; 7 positions agree with TRBD2. The germline V gene has CDR1 SEHNR and CDR2 FQNEAQ (reference sequence). The junction had 7 bases not matched to a gene; V was cut back by 3 bases and J by 5 bases. CDR3 length equals 15 residues. The CDR3 loop is CASSLLLAVDNEQFF. Here the CDR3 DNA reads TGTGCCAGCAGCTTGCTCCTAGCGGTTGACAATGAGCAGTTCTTC.

CDR3 sequence: CASNLDRATYEQYF. The DNA of the CDR3 is TGTGCCAGCAATTTGGACAGGGCCACCTACGAGCAGTACTTC. The chain carries TRBV2 and TRBJ2-7, with 8 nucleotides matching TRBD1. The V gene's germline CDR1 is SNHLY and CDR2 FYNNEI. This CDR3 comprises 14 residues. Germline trimming cut 7 bases from V and 2 bases from J; bases unmatched to any gene: 7. The full variable domain, its missing parts supplied by reference TRBV2 and TRBJ2-7, is EPEVTQTPSHQVTQMGQEVILRCVPISNHLYFYWYRQILGQKVEFLVSFYNNEISEKSEIFDDQFSVERPDGSNFTLKIRSTKLEDSAMYFCASNLDRATYEQYFGPGTRLTVT.